A single T cell receptor (beta chain) is shown here with its context. The CDR3 end lies 3 residues beyond the end of the read and is filled in from the germline J gene. Some clones are missing from TCRdb's copy, which holds only in-frame ones; the method was immunoSEQ multiplex PCR. The repertoire table contains over 45,000 clones. This entry is derived from a study of T cells in women clearing cervical HPV infection. As for the study in general: Blood came at first lesion visit for cases, post-clearance for controls.

This CDR3 has 15 residues. Trimming shortened V by 0 bases and J by 8 bases, and 13 bases separated the two germline ends. The germline V gene encodes CDR1 LGHNA and CDR2 YNFKEQ. The chain has TRBV4-2 and TRBJ2-2; D is perhaps TRBD2 (6 bases). The source material was blood buffy coat. The receptor was isolated from a woman between 18 and 70 years old with a cervical HPV16 infection that either progressed to CIN3+ or cleared (not recorded which). The DNA read from the CDR3 is TGTGCCAGCAGCCAAGATCAAACTAGCAGGGGGGAG. It yields the protein CASSQDQTSRGE. The CDR3, in full, reads CASSQDQTSRGELFF.